One and the same sample provided the 19 T cell receptor beta chains below, sequenced in a study of T-cell memory formation after mild COVID-19. TCRdb used MiXCR to reprocess the 5' RACE reads, holding one entry per CDR3 protein. The sample includes some 120,000 distinct CDR3 sequences, approximately 15% of them seen just once. Material for sequencing was PBMCs or a T cell subset sorted from them (not recorded which). These receptors came from a man younger than 35 who had mild COVID-19 (a few samples of this study predate the infection). Cell type and time point are not known.

The rearrangement links TRBV7-6 to TRBJ2-5; 11 bases map to TRBD2. J gave up 7 bases and V 0 bases, and 4 bases lay outside the gene matches. Germline loops: CDR1 SGHVS, CDR2 FNYEAQ. CDR3 length equals 15 residues. CDR3 sequence: CASSLALTSGVTQYF. Here the CDR3 DNA reads TGTGCCAGCAGCTTAGCACTGACTAGCGGGGTGACCCAGTACTTC.

The J gene is TRBJ2-3, the V gene TRBV7-2; 8 positions agree with TRBD2. Per germline, CDR1 SGHTA and CDR2 FQGNSA. This CDR3 has 13 amino acids. Trimming took 6 bases from V and 6 from J; bases not matched to a gene: 5. CDR3 in amino acids: CASSTGGEDTQYF. As DNA, the CDR3 is TGTGCCAGCAGTACGGGGGGGGAGGATACGCAGTATTTT.

This clonotype occurred many times. This chain uses TRBV5-1 with TRBJ2-5; the D gene is possibly TRBD1 (5 bases). V lost 0 bases and J 4 bases, leaving 13 bases between the germline ends. The CDR3 covers 15 residues. The germline gives CDR1 SGHRS, CDR2 YFSETQ. DNA for the CDR3: TGCGCCAGCAGCTTGGGGGGCTCTGGTGGAGAGACCCAGTACTTC. The encoded protein is CASSLGGSGGETQYF. The entire variable domain, with the rest obtained from reference TRBV5-1 and TRBJ2-5, is as follows: KAGVTQTPRYLIKTRGQQVTLSCSPISGHRSVSWYQQTPGQGLQFLFEYFSETQRNKGNFPGRFSGRQFSNSRSEMNVSTLELGDSALYLCASSLGGSGGETQYFGPGTRLLVL.

This clonotype was observed a few times. This chain joins TRBV18 and TRBJ2-5; no clear D. The germline CDR1 and CDR2 sequences are KGHSH and LQKENI. The CDR3 extends over 14 amino acids. V was clipped by 3 bases and J by 2 bases, with 10 bases between them. The CDR3 DNA reads TGTGCCAGCTCACCTGGTCGGATGCAAGAGACCCAGTACTTC. Translated, it gives CASSPGRMQETQYF. Full variable domain (missing parts from reference TRBV18 and TRBJ2-5): NAGVMQNPRHLVRRRGQEARLRCSPMKGHSHVYWYRQLPEEGLKFMVYLQKENIIDESGMPKERFSAEFPKEGPSILRIQQVVRGDSAAYFCASSPGRMQETQYFGPGTRLLVL.

The rearrangement uses TRBV6-5 and TRBJ2-3, with D possibly being TRBD2 (6 bases). The CDR3 consists of 15 residues. Trimming cost V 2 bases and J 1 base, with 10 bases left between them. Germline-derived CDR1 and CDR2 are MNHEY and SVGAGI. CDR3 coding DNA: TGTGCCAGCAGTTACCGGGGGTTGCGCACAGATACGCAGTATTTT. It translates to CASSYRGLRTDTQYF.

In this sample, this clonotype turned up a few times. V and J are TRBV20-1 and TRBJ2-2; TRBD1 or TRBD2 may be the D gene (5 bases each). The germline CDR1 and CDR2 sequences are DFQATT and SNEGSKA (reference sequence). Trimming pared 6 bases from V and 1 base from J, leaving 12 bases between. The CDR3 covers 14 residues. The CDR3 coding sequence is TGCAGTGCAACCGGGACGAGGAACACCGGGGAGCTGTTTTTT. As protein: CSATGTRNTGELFF.

The rearrangement uses TRBV7-9 and TRBJ2-3, with 10 bases aligning to TRBD2. J lost 1 base, V lost 6 bases, and 7 bases had no gene match. The CDR3 totals 16 residues. CDR1 SEHNR and CDR2 FQNEAQ come from the germline V gene (reference sequence). The CDR3 loop reads CASSKIAGGRTDTQYF. For the CDR3, the DNA is TGTGCCAGCAGTAAAATAGCGGGGGGTCGCACAGATACGCAGTATTTT.

This sequence joins TRBV5-1 and TRBJ2-7; the D is unclear. CDR1 SGHRS and CDR2 YFSETQ come from the germline V gene. The CDR3 runs to 15 residues. The V gene lost 3 bases and the J gene lost 5 bases, with 18 bases spanning the gap. The CDR3 loop reads CASSSKLSPPHEQYF. The CDR3 coding sequence is TGCGCCAGCAGCTCCAAACTTTCCCCCCCCCACGAGCAGTACTTC. Filled out from reference TRBV5-1 and TRBJ2-7, the complete variable domain reads KAGVTQTPRYLIKTRGQQVTLSCSPISGHRSVSWYQQTPGQGLQFLFEYFSETQRNKGNFPGRFSGRQFSNSRSEMNVSTLELGDSALYLCASSSKLSPPHEQYFGPGTRLTVT.

This clonotype turned up a few times. The genes are TRBV10-3 and TRBJ2-1, with TRBD2 matching 7 bases. The CDR3 consists of 20 residues. Trimming cost V 2 bases and J 1 base; bases outside gene matches: 17. Per germline, CDR1 ENHRY and CDR2 SYGVKD. CDR3 nucleotide sequence: TGTGCCATCAGTGAGCCTTGGGGGGTGACTAGCTGGGAATCCTACAATGAGCAGTTCTTC. It is translated as CAISEPWGVTSWESYNEQFF.

This clonotype turned up a few times. The chain recombines TRBV20-1 with TRBJ2-5; 10 bases map to TRBD1. V gave up 6 bases and J gave up 5 bases; unmatched junction bases: 6. CDR3 length: 13 amino acids. Germline V gives CDR1 DFQATT, CDR2 SNEGSKA (reference sequence). The CDR3 sequence is CSATTGGAETQYF. CDR3 DNA: TGCAGTGCAACGACAGGGGGCGCGGAGACCCAGTACTTC.

For the CDR3, the DNA is TGTGCCAGCAGTGAAGCGACGGGAGGGGCCGAGCAGTACTTC. Its protein is CASSEATGGAEQYF. The chain links TRBV2 to TRBJ2-7; 8 nucleotides align to TRBD2. Per germline, CDR1 SNHLY and CDR2 FYNNEI. The CDR3 is made up of 14 amino acids. V shed 0 bases, J shed 6 bases, and the junction held 4 bases outside the gene matches.

The sample holds many counts of this clonotype. The J gene is TRBJ1-1, the V gene TRBV3-1; possible D gene TRBD1, 5 bases. Germline-derived CDR1 and CDR2 are LGHDT and YNNKEL (reference sequence). Deletions cut 1 base from V and 1 base from J, with 7 bases between. The CDR3 covers 14 residues. Here the CDR3 reads CASSQGQPNTEAFF. The CDR3, as DNA: TGTGCCAGCAGCCAAGGACAGCCGAACACTGAAGCTTTCTTT.

This clonotype was seen more than once but under ten times. In nucleotides, the CDR3 is TGTGCCACCAGTGATTCGGACATTAGGGACAATGAGCAGTTCTTC. This codes for CATSDSDIRDNEQFF. The V and J genes are TRBV24-1 and TRBJ2-1; D is possibly TRBD1 (5 bases). Germline CDR1 and CDR2: KGHDR and SFDVKD. CDR3 length: 15 amino acids. Trimming took 2 bases from V and 5 from J, leaving 12 bases between them.

The chain recombines TRBV2 with TRBJ1-5; the D gene is possibly TRBD1 (5 bases). Trimming took off 6 bases at V and 1 base at J, with 7 bases between the two ends. This CDR3 comprises 13 residues. The germline CDR1 and CDR2 sequences are SNHLY and FYNNEI. DNA for the CDR3: TGTGCCAGCAGAGGGGACAGCAATCAGCCCCAGCATTTT. As protein: CASRGDSNQPQHF.

The J gene is TRBJ2-7, the V gene TRBV18; 10 bases are shared with TRBD1. Germline CDR1 reads KGHSH; CDR2 reads LQKENI. J lost 6 bases, V lost 3 bases, and 8 bases had no gene match. The CDR3 is 15 residues long. Here the CDR3 reads CASSPSGTGATEQYF. As DNA, the CDR3 is TGTGCCAGCTCACCGTCCGGGACAGGGGCCACCGAGCAGTACTTC.

A few counts support this clonotype. This CDR3 reads CASSLGQKRTDTQYF. The CDR3 DNA reads as TGTGCCAGCAGCTTGGGACAGAAACGCACAGATACGCAGTATTTT. J is TRBJ2-3 and V is TRBV7-3; 7 positions match TRBD1. The V gene's germline CDR1 is SGHTA and CDR2 FQGTGA. With V trimmed by 3 bases and J by 1 base, 4 bases remained unmatched. This CDR3 contains 15 residues.

This sequence joins TRBV6-2 or TRBV6-3 and TRBJ2-3; TRBD1 agrees at 8 bases. The CDR3 is made up of 15 amino acids. Unmatched junction bases numbered 5, after V lost 6 bases and J lost 0 bases. Germline CDR1 and CDR2: MNHEY and SVGEGT. The CDR3 DNA is TGTGCCAGCAGACCCAGGGGGCGGAGCACAGATACGCAGTATTTT. Translating it yields CASRPRGRSTDTQYF.

Regarding this clonotype: One junction end does not reproduce the germline sequence, and a read error may be involved. The CDR3 DNA is TGCGCAAGCAGCTCAAGGGCGGGGGTCATAGATGAGCAGTTCTTC. This sequence encodes CASSSRAGVIDEQFF. This chain uses TRBV5-1 with TRBJ2-1; 7 bases map to TRBD2. This CDR3 has 15 residues. Germline assignment: CDR1 SGHRS and CDR2 YFSETQ. The full variable domain, in which reference TRBV5-1 and TRBJ2-1 provide the parts outside the CDR3, is KAGVTQTPRYLIKTRGQQVTLSCSPISGHRSVSWYQQTPGQGLQFLFEYFSETQRNKGNFPGRFSGRQFSNSRSEMNVSTLELGDSALYLCASSSRAGVIDEQFFGPGTRLTVL.

This sequence joins TRBV5-1 and TRBJ2-2, with 11 bases aligning to TRBD2. Germline CDR1 and CDR2: SGHRS and YFSETQ. CDR3 length: 16 residues. With 4 bases clipped from V and 0 bases from J, the junction kept 2 bases outside the gene matches. The CDR3 reads CASSVLAGANTGELFF. CDR3 nucleotides: TGCGCCAGCAGCGTACTAGCGGGAGCGAACACCGGGGAGCTGTTTTTT.